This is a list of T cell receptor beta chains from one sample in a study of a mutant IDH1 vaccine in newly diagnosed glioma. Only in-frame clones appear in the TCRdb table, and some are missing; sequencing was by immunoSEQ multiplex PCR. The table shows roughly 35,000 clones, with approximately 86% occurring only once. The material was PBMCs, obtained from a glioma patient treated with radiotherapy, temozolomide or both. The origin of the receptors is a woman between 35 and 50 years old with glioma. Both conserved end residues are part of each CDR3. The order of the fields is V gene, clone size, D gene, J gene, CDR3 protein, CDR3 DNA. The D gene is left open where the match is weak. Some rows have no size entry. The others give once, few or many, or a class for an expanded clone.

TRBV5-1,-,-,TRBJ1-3,CASSLEGYGNTIYF,TGCGCCAGCAGCTTGGAAGGGTATGGAAACACCATATATTTT
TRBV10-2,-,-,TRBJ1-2,CASSEPLGTGSRLYGYTF,TGCGCCAGCAGTGAGCCACTCGGAACGGGGAGTAGATTGTATGGCTACACCTTC
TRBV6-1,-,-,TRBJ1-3,CASSEAYRYSGNTIYF,TGTGCCAGCAGTGAAGCCTACAGGTACTCTGGAAACACCATATATTTT
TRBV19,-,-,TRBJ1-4,CASSPMWVANEKLFF,TGTGCCAGTAGTCCCATGTGGGTTGCTAATGAAAAACTGTTTTTT
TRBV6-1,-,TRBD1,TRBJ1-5,CASSEGNRGGSNQPQHF,TGTGCCAGCAGTGAAGGGAACAGGGGAGGTAGCAATCAGCCCCAGCATTTT
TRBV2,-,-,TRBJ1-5,CASSDQGLRQPQHF,TGTGCCAGCAGTGATCAGGGGCTTAGGCAGCCCCAGCATTTT
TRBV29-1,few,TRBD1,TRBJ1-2,CSVGDSVNYGYTF,TGCAGCGTCGGGGACAGTGTGAACTATGGCTACACCTTC
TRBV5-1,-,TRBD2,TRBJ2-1,CASSFGTSGRSSYNEQFF,TGCGCCAGCAGCTTCGGGACTAGCGGGAGGAGCTCCTACAATGAGCAGTTCTTC
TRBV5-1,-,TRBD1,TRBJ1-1,CASSLIPGGTEAFF,TGCGCCAGCAGCTTAATACCAGGGGGCACTGAAGCTTTCTTT
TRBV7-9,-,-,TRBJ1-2,CASSLALGDSLYGYTF,TGTGCCAGCAGCTTAGCGCTTGGAGACAGCCTTTATGGCTACACCTTC
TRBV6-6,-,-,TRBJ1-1,CASSYSKGNPGTEAFF,TGTGCCAGCAGTTACTCGAAGGGCAACCCGGGGACTGAAGCTTTCTTT
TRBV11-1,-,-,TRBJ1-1,CASTGGQLGTEAFF,TGTGCCAGCACCGGCGGCCAATTGGGCACTGAAGCTTTCTTT
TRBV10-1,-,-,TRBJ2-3,CASSDSSTDTQYF,TGCGCCAGCAGTGATTCTAGCACAGATACGCAGTATTTT
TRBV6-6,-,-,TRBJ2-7,CASSPSADRLYF,TGTGCCAGCAGCCCTTCCGCTGACAGACTATACTTC
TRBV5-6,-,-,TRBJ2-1,CASSLFQGGPSSYNEQFF,TGTGCCAGCAGCTTATTTCAGGGTGGTCCCAGCTCCTACAATGAGCAGTTCTTC
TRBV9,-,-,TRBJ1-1,CASSSRPVSTEAFF,TGTGCCAGCAGCTCGCGACCCGTTAGCACTGAAGCTTTCTTT
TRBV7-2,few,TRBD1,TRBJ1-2,CASSMGQGRRESYGYTF,TGTGCCAGCAGCATGGGACAGGGACGGAGGGAAAGCTATGGCTACACCTTC
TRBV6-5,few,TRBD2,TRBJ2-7,CASSYGSGRYEQYF,TGTGCCAGCAGTTACGGTAGCGGGCGTTACGAGCAGTACTTC
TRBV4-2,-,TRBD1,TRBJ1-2,CASSQESQGVGGYTF,TGTGCCAGCAGCCAAGAATCACAGGGGGTAGGTGGCTACACCTTC
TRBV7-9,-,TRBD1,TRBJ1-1,CASSLEQGGNTEAFF,TGTGCCAGCAGCTTAGAACAGGGGGGTAACACTGAAGCTTTCTTT
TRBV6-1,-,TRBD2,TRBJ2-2,CASSENTGTRNTGELFF,TGTGCCAGCAGTGAAAACACCGGGACTAGAAACACCGGGGAGCTGTTTTTT
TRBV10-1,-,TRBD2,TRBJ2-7,CASSESSGRYEQYF,TGCGCCAGCAGTGAGTCTAGCGGGAGGTACGAGCAGTACTTC
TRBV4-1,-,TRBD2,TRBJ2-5,CASSQDPTLTSGALGAQYF,TGCGCCAGCAGCCAAGATCCCACTCTGACTAGCGGGGCACTAGGGGCCCAGTACTTC
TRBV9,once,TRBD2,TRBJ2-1,CASSAVPLAGGVNEQFF,TGTGCCAGCAGCGCCGTCCCACTAGCGGGAGGGGTCAATGAGCAGTTCTTC
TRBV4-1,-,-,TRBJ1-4,CASSQIATNEKLFF,TGCGCCAGCAGCCAGATTGCAACTAATGAAAAACTGTTTTTT
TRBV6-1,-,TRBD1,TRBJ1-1,CASSVDRGTEAFF,TGTGCCAGCAGTGTAGACAGGGGCACTGAAGCTTTCTTT
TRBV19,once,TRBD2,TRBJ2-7,CASSKEPSGSYEQYF,TGTGCCAGTAGTAAGGAGCCTAGCGGGAGCTACGAGCAGTACTTC
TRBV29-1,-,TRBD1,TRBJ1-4,CSVGGQGKEKLFF,TGCAGCGTTGGGGGACAGGGAAAGGAAAAACTGTTTTTT
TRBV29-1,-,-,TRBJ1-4,CSGGWLREKLFF,TGCAGCGGGGGGTGGTTACGGGAAAAACTGTTTTTT
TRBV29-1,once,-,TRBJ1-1,CSVDMRQGITEAFF,TGCAGCGTTGATATGAGGCAGGGAATCACTGAAGCTTTCTTT
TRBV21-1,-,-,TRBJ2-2,CASSKRDQENTGELFF,TGTGCCAGCAGCAAACGCGACCAAGAGAACACCGGGGAGCTGTTTTTT
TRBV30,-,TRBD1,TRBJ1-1,CAWSVGGRGRGMNTEAFF,TGTGCCTGGAGTGTAGGCGGCAGGGGGCGCGGGATGAACACTGAAGCTTTCTTT
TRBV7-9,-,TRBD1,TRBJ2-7,CAVGTGAYEQYF,TGTGCTGTTGGGACAGGGGCCTACGAGCAGTACTTC
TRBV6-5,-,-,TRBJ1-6,CASREWRTSNSPLHF,TGTGCCAGCAGGGAGTGGAGGACATCTAATTCACCCCTCCACTTT
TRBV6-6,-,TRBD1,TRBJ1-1,CASSHRQGNTEAFF,TGTGCCAGCAGCCATCGACAGGGGAACACTGAAGCTTTCTTT
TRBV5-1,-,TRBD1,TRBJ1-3,CASSSSTGALSGNTIYF,TGCGCCAGCAGCTCCTCGACAGGGGCTCTTTCTGGAAACACCATATATTTT
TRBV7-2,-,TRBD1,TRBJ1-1,CASSLGSGQGVGAFF,TGTGCCAGCAGCTTAGGGTCAGGACAGGGGGTGGGAGCTTTCTTT
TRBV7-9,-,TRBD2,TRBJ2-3,CASSLDPGLAGGVSDTQYF,TGTGCCAGCAGCTTAGACCCGGGACTAGCGGGAGGGGTTTCGGATACGCAGTATTTT
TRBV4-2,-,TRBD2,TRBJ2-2,CASSQDGAGVGTGELFF,TGTGCCAGCAGCCAAGATGGGGCGGGGGTCGGCACCGGGGAGCTGTTTTTT
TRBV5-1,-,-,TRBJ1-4,CASSLGRVANEKLFF,TGCGCCAGCAGCCTGGGCAGGGTGGCTAATGAAAAACTGTTTTTT
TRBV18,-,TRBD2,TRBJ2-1,CASSLRGGSSAYNEQFF,TGTGCCAGCTCCTTACGGGGGGGCTCTTCGGCCTACAATGAGCAGTTCTTC
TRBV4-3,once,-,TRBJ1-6,CASSQESGGHLSSPLHF,TGCGCCAGCAGCCAAGAATCGGGGGGACATTTGAGTTCACCCCTCCACTTT
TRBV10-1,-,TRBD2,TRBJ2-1,CASSDGLAGGENEQFF,TGCGCCAGCAGTGATGGACTAGCGGGAGGGGAAAATGAGCAGTTCTTC
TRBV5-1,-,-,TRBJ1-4,CASSLGQTNEKLFF,TGCGCCAGCAGCTTGGGACAGACTAATGAAAAACTGTTTTTT
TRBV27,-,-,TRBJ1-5,CASSSGDYQPQHF,TGTGCCAGCAGTTCAGGAGACTATCAGCCCCAGCATTTT
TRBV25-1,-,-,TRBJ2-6,CASSDPGQGPSGANVLTF,TGTGCCAGCAGTGATCCGGGACAAGGACCCTCTGGGGCCAACGTCCTGACTTTC
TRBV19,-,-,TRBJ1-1,CASKMGLYTEAFF,TGTGCCAGTAAGATGGGGCTGTACACTGAAGCTTTCTTT
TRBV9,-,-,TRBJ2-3,CASSESIADTQYF,TGTGCCAGCAGCGAAAGTATAGCGGATACGCAGTATTTT